These 30 T cell receptor beta chains were sequenced from one sample in a study of blood T cell repertoires in COVID-19. Sequencing used immunoSEQ multiplex PCR; TCRdb keeps in-frame clones, though not all of them. The table shows about 380,000 clones, with around 89% occurring only once. Sequenced: PBMCs or T cells enriched from blood (not recorded which). Receptors originate from a woman aged 18-29 years who had recovered from COVID-19.

The chain carries TRBV6-5 and TRBJ2-1, with 12 bases fitting TRBD1. After removal of 6 bases from V and 5 bases from J, the junction contained 5 bases not matched to a gene. The CDR3 sequence is 15 residues long. Germline assignment: CDR1 MNHEY and CDR2 SVGAGI. CDR3 protein: CASSGGTGGHNEQFF. DNA of the CDR3: TGTGCCAGCAGCGGCGGGACAGGGGGCCACAATGAGCAGTTCTTC.

The chain recombines TRBV29-1 with TRBJ2-5; TRBD1 matches 10 bases. The CDR3 runs to 13 residues. V shed 6 bases, J shed 1 base, and the junction held 2 bases outside the gene matches. The germline V gene encodes CDR1 SQVTM and CDR2 ANQGSEA. The CDR3 sequence is CSVRQGAQETQYF. CDR3 coding DNA: TGCAGCGTGCGACAGGGGGCCCAAGAGACCCAGTACTTC.

The chain uses TRBV13 and TRBJ2-5, with a tentative D call TRBD2 (6 bases). The germline V and J ends were trimmed by 4 bases and 4 bases, with 16 bases remaining between them. This CDR3 comprises 15 residues. Germline CDR1 PRHDT, CDR2 FYEKMQ (reference sequence). The DNA of the CDR3 is TGTGCCAGCAGCTATCTAGCGCTTGATGGAGAGACCCAGTACTTC. The encoded protein is CASSYLALDGETQYF.

The V gene is TRBV28, the J gene TRBJ2-1; perhaps TRBD1 as D (5 bases). Germline lookup yields CDR1 MDHEN and CDR2 SYDVKM. This CDR3 region has 17 residues. The V gene lost 7 bases and the J gene lost 10 bases, with 29 bases spanning the gap. CDR3 DNA: TGTGCCAGCAAGCTCATTGGGCTGGGCGGACACCGAGACGAGCAGTTCTTC. It yields the protein CASKLIGLGGHRDEQFF.

Turning to this clone: The same CDR3 arises from other DNA sequences in this sample as well. The chain joins TRBV5-4 to TRBJ1-2; tentatively, D is TRBD1 (5 bases). The CDR3 totals 14 residues. In germline, CDR1 is SGHNT, CDR2 YYREEE (reference sequence). V was cut by 1 base and J by 1 base, with 8 bases left in between. The CDR3 sequence is CASSLNRGNYGYTF. The CDR3 coding sequence is TGTGCCAGCAGCTTGAATAGGGGTAACTATGGCTACACCTTC.

This chain joins TRBV28 and TRBJ1-3; weak D call: TRBD1 (6 bases). Germline CDR1 MDHEN, CDR2 SYDVKM. The CDR3 runs to 19 residues. With 3 bases removed from V and 7 bases from J, the gap between germline ends came to 28 bases. For the CDR3, the DNA is TGTGCCAGCAGTTTCCCCGTCTTACAGGGCACCTCTCTTAGCAACACCATATATTTT. This gives the protein CASSFPVLQGTSLSNTIYF.

Notes on this clone: Different DNA sequences within this sample yield the same CDR3. The rearrangement joins TRBV9 to TRBJ1-5, with 7 bases matching TRBD1. Germline CDR1 reads SGDLS; CDR2 reads YYNGEE. V lost 0 bases, J lost 3 bases, and 3 bases stayed unmatched. CDR3 length: 15 amino acids. The CDR3 region has the DNA TGTGCCAGCAGCGTAGGGACAGGAGACAATCAGCCCCAGCATTTT. Encoded protein: CASSVGTGDNQPQHF.

The chain employs TRBV5-5 and TRBJ1-1; possible D gene TRBD1, 6 bases. Trimming took off 2 bases at V and 4 bases at J, with 12 bases between the two ends. In germline, CDR1 is SGHKS, CDR2 YYEKEE (reference sequence). CDR3 length: 14 amino acids. The CDR3 DNA sequence: TGTGCCAGCAGCTTAGGGGGTTCGAGCACTGAAGCTTTCTTT. Encoded protein: CASSLGGSSTEAFF.

The chain carries TRBV28 and TRBJ1-1; D is unclear. This CDR3 has 12 amino acids. Germline assignment: CDR1 MDHEN and CDR2 SYDVKM. The V and J ends lost 1 base and 8 bases respectively, with 8 bases between them. The CDR3 DNA is TGTGCCAGCAGTTTATTTGGCAACGAAGCTTTCTTT. Encoded protein: CASSLFGNEAFF. The whole variable domain, filled in from reference TRBV28 and TRBJ1-1, reads DVKVTQSSRYLVKRTGEKVFLECVQDMDHENMFWYRQDPGLGLRLIYFSYDVKMKEKGDIPEGYSVSREKKERFSLILESASTNQTSMYLCASSLFGNEAFFGQGTRLTVV.

The chain is built from TRBV9 and TRBJ1-1, with TRBD1 as a possible D gene (5 bases). Between the trimmed V and J ends, which lost 0 bases and 1 base, there was a span of 22 bases. The germline CDR1 and CDR2 sequences are SGDLS and YYNGEE. CDR3 length: 19 amino acids. For the CDR3, the DNA is TGTGCCAGCAGCGTAGTTAGAGGGAGGGACCCAAGCTGGAACACTGAAGCTTTCTTT. Protein sequence: CASSVVRGRDPSWNTEAFF.

V and J are TRBV10-3 and TRBJ2-5; 10 bases align to TRBD2. V shed 3 bases and J 0 bases; nucleotides not matched to a gene: 16. Per germline, CDR1 ENHRY and CDR2 SYGVKD. The length of the CDR3 is 20 residues. The CDR3 DNA reads TGTGCCATCAGTGAAGAGGTAGCGGTGCTAGCGGGAGATTACCAAGAGACCCAGTACTTC. It encodes CAISEEVAVLAGDYQETQYF.

The chain employs TRBV7-9 and TRBJ1-5; 10 bases map to TRBD1. The V gene end was trimmed by 3 bases and the J gene end by 2 bases; junction bases not matched to a gene: 1. CDR3 size: 15 residues. Per the germline V gene, CDR1 is SEHNR and CDR2 is FQNEAQ (reference sequence). The CDR3 DNA follows: TGTGCCAGCAGCTTTGGGACAGGGGGCAATCAGCCCCAGCATTTT. Amino acids: CASSFGTGGNQPQHF.

The chain employs TRBV14 and TRBJ1-2; D not certain. V shed 3 bases and J shed 4 bases, with 15 bases lying between them. This CDR3 spans 15 amino acids. CDR1 is SGHDN, CDR2 FVKESK, per germline. The CDR3 DNA is TGTGCCAGCAGCCACTTGGTAGGGAGTGTCTATGGCTACACCTTC. The encoded protein is CASSHLVGSVYGYTF.

The chain has TRBV18 and TRBJ2-2; TRBD1 might be the D (5 bases). The CDR3 runs 16 residues. Germline loops: CDR1 KGHSH, CDR2 LQKENI. V was pared by 1 base and J by 1 base, with 10 bases between. CDR3 protein: CASSPLGQGNTGELFF. The CDR3 DNA sequence: TGTGCCAGCTCACCACTGGGGCAGGGGAACACCGGGGAGCTGTTTTTT.

As concerns this clone: One end of the junction fails to match germline, which may point to a read error. The chain joins TRBV7-7 to TRBJ2-3; TRBD2 matches at 9 bases. CDR3 length: 20 amino acids. The germline V gene encodes CDR1 SSHAT and CDR2 FNYEAQ (reference sequence). Here the CDR3 reads CASSLVGRAGGPCLPDTQYF. The CDR3 coding sequence is TGTGCTAGCAGCTTAGTCGGCAGGGCGGGGGGGCCTTGTCTCCCAGATACGCAGTATTTT.

The J gene is TRBJ2-7, the V gene TRBV6-5, with a possible D match to TRBD2 (5 bases). Germline V gene lookup returns CDR1 MNHEY and CDR2 SVGAGI. The CDR3 runs 13 residues. With 0 bases removed from V and 7 bases from J, the gap between germline ends came to 10 bases. CDR3 in DNA: TGTGCCAGCAGTTACTCGACTTCGGGGGAGCAGTACTTC. It codes for CASSYSTSGEQYF.

The rearrangement joins TRBV6-5 to TRBJ1-1, with 7 bases matching TRBD1. The CDR3 totals 16 residues. After removal of 2 bases from V and 1 base from J, the junction contained 7 bases not matched to a gene. The germline V gene has CDR1 MNHEY and CDR2 SVGAGI. CDR3 sequence reads: CASSYGDRVRNTEAFF. In DNA form, the CDR3 reads TGTGCCAGCAGTTACGGTGACAGGGTGAGGAACACTGAAGCTTTCTTT.

The chain joins TRBV5-1 to TRBJ1-1, with 9 bases aligning to TRBD1. Germline CDR1 is SGHRS and CDR2 is YFSETQ. The V segment lost 5 bases and the J segment 4 bases; nucleotides outside the gene matches: 12. CDR3 length: 16 amino acids. The CDR3 nucleotides read TGCGCCAGCAGGGGACAGGGATGGTTTTACGGCACTGAAGCTTTCTTT. It yields the protein CASRGQGWFYGTEAFF.

The chain carries TRBV10-2 and TRBJ2-7; a possible D gene is TRBD2 (5 bases). The CDR3 contains 12 residues. V lost 2 bases to trimming and J lost 4 bases, with 6 bases between them. The V gene's germline CDR1 is WSHSY and CDR2 SAAADI. DNA for the CDR3: TGCGCCAGCAGTGAGGCGGGTTACGAGCAGTACTTC. The encoded protein is CASSEAGYEQYF.

V usage is TRBV5-1 and J usage is TRBJ1-2, with TRBD1 identical over 8 bases. Unmatched junction bases numbered 17, after V lost 2 bases and J lost 8 bases. The CDR3 is 17 amino acids. Germline V gives CDR1 SGHRS, CDR2 YFSETQ. The chain's CDR3 is CASSFYQGTGPREGYTF. Here the CDR3 DNA reads TGCGCCAGCAGCTTTTACCAAGGGACAGGCCCAAGGGAAGGCTACACCTTC.

CDR3 loop: CSVRPRRDRADGYTF. The CDR3 DNA reads as TGCAGCGTTCGACCCAGAAGGGACAGGGCGGATGGCTACACCTTC. J is TRBJ1-2 and V is TRBV29-1, with 9 bases identical to TRBD1. CDR1 is SQVTM, CDR2 ANQGSEA, per germline. The CDR3 consists of 15 residues. Germline trimming cut 5 bases from V and 6 bases from J; bases unmatched to any gene: 13.

The chain joins TRBV6-5 to TRBJ2-5; perhaps TRBD1 as D (6 bases). V gave up 3 bases and J gave up 5 bases, with 19 bases separating them. In germline, CDR1 is MNHEY, CDR2 SVGAGI. This CDR3 contains 16 residues. CDR3 sequence reads: CASSYGRSGVGETQYF. DNA for the CDR3: TGTGCCAGCAGTTATGGGCGGTCAGGGGTCGGGGAGACCCAGTACTTC.

The chain couples TRBV2 to TRBJ2-1, with 8 bases fitting TRBD1. V shed 11 bases and J 6 bases; nucleotides not matched to a gene: 9. The CDR3 has 13 residues. Germline V gene lookup returns CDR1 SNHLY and CDR2 FYNNEI. CDR3 sequence: CAGLRQGPNEQFF. CDR3 DNA sequence: TGTGCCGGCTTGAGACAGGGGCCCAATGAGCAGTTCTTC.

The CDR3 is CASSLYRRDRNTEAFF. The CDR3 coding sequence is TGTGCCAGCAGCTTATACCGGAGGGACAGGAACACTGAAGCTTTCTTT. This rearrangement joins TRBV5-6 to TRBJ1-1, with TRBD1 matching over 7 bases. Trimming at V came to 2 bases and at J to 1 base, leaving 8 bases not matched to a gene. The CDR3 has 16 amino acids. CDR1 SGHDT and CDR2 YYEEEE come from the germline V gene.

V gene TRBV3-1 (or the pseudogene TRBV3-2) combines with J gene TRBJ1-2; no firm D call. Germline values: CDR1 LGHDT, CDR2 YNNKEL (reference sequence). This CDR3 region has 15 residues. V shed 0 bases and J shed 4 bases, with 12 bases lying between them. The CDR3 is CASSQEEARGYGYTF. The CDR3 DNA reads as TGTGCCAGCAGCCAAGAGGAGGCCAGAGGCTATGGCTACACCTTC.

This chain uses TRBV5-4 with TRBJ1-4, with a tentative D call TRBD1 (6 bases). The V end lost 4 bases, the J end lost 8 bases, and 15 bases lay between the germline ends. This CDR3 comprises 14 residues. Germline CDR1 SGHNT, CDR2 YYREEE (reference sequence). CDR3 DNA: TGTGCCAGCAGCGTACAGGGTTTAGCCGAAAAACTGTTTTTT. Translated, it gives CASSVQGLAEKLFF.

The CDR3 DNA reads as TGTGCCAGCAGCCCCGGCAGGGGGTACACCGGGGAGCTGTTTTTT. Protein sequence: CASSPGRGYTGELFF. This chain links TRBV11-3 with TRBJ2-2; TRBD1 matches at 7 bases. This CDR3 contains 15 residues. V lost 5 bases and J lost 3; bases outside the gene matches: 6. The germline gives CDR1 SGHNT, CDR2 YENEEA.

This chain joins TRBV11-2 and TRBJ1-1; D may be TRBD1 (5 bases). Germline-derived CDR1 and CDR2 are SGHAT and FQNNGV. The CDR3 covers 16 residues. Deletions cut 5 bases from V and 0 bases from J, with 16 bases between. CDR3 protein: CASSPRQILMNTEAFF. The CDR3 DNA follows: TGTGCCAGCAGCCCCAGACAGATCCTAATGAACACTGAAGCTTTCTTT.

The chain uses TRBV27 and TRBJ2-4; TRBD1 aligns across 9 bases. J was trimmed by 1 base and V by 6 bases; bases with no gene match: 7. This CDR3 spans 16 amino acids. Germline CDR1 reads MNHEY; CDR2 reads SMNVEV (reference sequence). CDR3 loop: CASSTIQGAAKNIQYF. In nucleotides, the CDR3 is TGTGCCAGCAGCACTATACAGGGGGCGGCCAAAAACATTCAGTACTTC.

The V and J genes are TRBV28 and TRBJ2-1, with 7 bases fitting TRBD1. The junction had 11 bases not matched to a gene; V was cut back by 8 bases and J by 7 bases. In germline, CDR1 is MDHEN, CDR2 SYDVKM. CDR3 length: 14 residues. Here the CDR3 reads CASGTGTVGNEQFF. CDR3 sequence (DNA): TGTGCCAGCGGGACCGGGACAGTAGGAAATGAGCAGTTCTTC.